Listed below are T cell receptor beta chains from one sample, sequenced in a study of blood T cell repertoires in COVID-19. TCRdb's copy holds only in-frame clones and misses some; the assay was immunoSEQ multiplex PCR. The sample has about 250,000 clones, roughly nine tenths seen once. Sequencing was carried out using peripheral blood. These receptors all come from a woman between 40 and 55 years old who had recovered from COVID-19. Each CDR3 is given without its conserved first and last residue. D genes are given only for firm matches.

j_gene: TRBJ2-7
v_gene: TRBV11-3
d_gene: .
CDR3aa: ASSRDSFGEQY

j_gene: TRBJ2-1
v_gene: TRBV18
d_gene: TRBD2
CDR3aa: ASSPSRLAGAHNEQF

j_gene: TRBJ2-2
v_gene: TRBV19
d_gene: .
CDR3aa: ASSLRSGLGTGELF

j_gene: TRBJ2-1
v_gene: TRBV2
d_gene: .
CDR3aa: ASPSGSEQF

j_gene: TRBJ2-2
v_gene: TRBV10-3
d_gene: TRBD2
CDR3aa: AISEREGNTGELF

j_gene: TRBJ1-2
v_gene: TRBV4-1
d_gene: .
CDR3aa: ASSQVSGGSRGGYT

j_gene: TRBJ1-1
v_gene: TRBV7-3
d_gene: TRBD1
CDR3aa: ASSQQGETEAF

j_gene: TRBJ1-1
v_gene: TRBV18
d_gene: .
CDR3aa: ASSPYNRNTEAF

j_gene: TRBJ2-3
v_gene: TRBV12-3/TRBV12-4
d_gene: .
CDR3aa: ASGARGDTQY

j_gene: TRBJ2-7
v_gene: TRBV9
d_gene: TRBD1
CDR3aa: ASSVTGGYEQY

j_gene: TRBJ1-4
v_gene: TRBV18
d_gene: TRBD1
CDR3aa: ASSPTGTGGEKLF

j_gene: TRBJ2-3
v_gene: TRBV5-5
d_gene: TRBD2
CDR3aa: ASSSGLAAPGTDTQY

j_gene: TRBJ2-1
v_gene: TRBV10-3
d_gene: TRBD2
CDR3aa: ATRLAGGLNNEQF

j_gene: TRBJ2-7
v_gene: TRBV7-9
d_gene: .
CDR3aa: ASSSGHPYEQY

j_gene: TRBJ2-1
v_gene: TRBV11-2
d_gene: TRBD2
CDR3aa: ASSLDSGAYNEQF

j_gene: TRBJ2-2
v_gene: TRBV4-1
d_gene: TRBD1
CDR3aa: ASSWTGRSTGELF

j_gene: TRBJ1-3
v_gene: TRBV30
d_gene: TRBD1
CDR3aa: AWSVHTGTGVNTIY

j_gene: TRBJ1-4
v_gene: TRBV6-5
d_gene: .
CDR3aa: ASSPARGPNEKLF

j_gene: TRBJ2-2
v_gene: TRBV7-6
d_gene: .
CDR3aa: ASSLVRDSATGELF

j_gene: TRBJ1-1
v_gene: TRBV10-3
d_gene: TRBD1
CDR3aa: AISSDRGNTEAF

j_gene: TRBJ2-5
v_gene: TRBV19
d_gene: .
CDR3aa: ASSPTGSTETQY

j_gene: TRBJ2-1
v_gene: TRBV5-1
d_gene: .
CDR3aa: ASSSPTRPDEQF

j_gene: TRBJ1-1
v_gene: TRBV2
d_gene: .
CDR3aa: ASTGEERNTEAF

j_gene: TRBJ2-1
v_gene: TRBV4-1
d_gene: TRBD2
CDR3aa: ASSYPAGGNNEQF

j_gene: TRBJ1-1
v_gene: TRBV5-1
d_gene: .
CDR3aa: ASSWGESTEAF

j_gene: TRBJ2-7
v_gene: TRBV5-1
d_gene: TRBD2
CDR3aa: ASSDGGTSGTYEQY

j_gene: TRBJ2-1
v_gene: TRBV7-8
d_gene: TRBD1
CDR3aa: ASSLVRQGHEQF

j_gene: TRBJ2-5
v_gene: TRBV7-8
d_gene: TRBD1
CDR3aa: ASSLGQGISFGTQY

j_gene: TRBJ1-2
v_gene: TRBV6-5
d_gene: TRBD1
CDR3aa: ASSYSRQGDGYT

j_gene: TRBJ2-5
v_gene: TRBV7-9
d_gene: .
CDR3aa: ASSRGFEETQY

j_gene: TRBJ2-4
v_gene: TRBV6-1
d_gene: .
CDR3aa: ASSDYGDLAKNIQY

j_gene: TRBJ2-6
v_gene: TRBV7-3
d_gene: TRBD1
CDR3aa: ASSPGQGDSGANVLT

j_gene: TRBJ1-2
v_gene: TRBV28
d_gene: TRBD1
CDR3aa: ASSRQGGGYT

j_gene: TRBJ1-2
v_gene: TRBV4-1
d_gene: TRBD1
CDR3aa: ASSQAGTGSIGDGYT

j_gene: TRBJ2-2
v_gene: TRBV7-8
d_gene: .
CDR3aa: ASYLGLRNTGELF